The T cell receptor beta chain described here comes from a study of blood T cells in healthy people across ages. Study-level background: Per two T cells, about one barcoded beta molecule was captured through template switching.

This CDR3 comprises 14 residues. Trimming removed 1 base at V and 2 bases at J, with 8 bases between. A second PCR, run for about 6 to 11 cycles, used a sample-barcoded 5' primer plus a J-beta primer mix. TCRdb used MiXCR to reprocess the 5' RACE reads, holding one entry per CDR3 protein. The table has around 1,000,000 distinct CDR3 sequences, roughly a quarter seen once. Per-sample yields of isolated PBMCs were at least 6 million. Concerning this clonotype itself: The CDR3 carries no conserved terminal phenylalanine or tryptophan, so it likely arises from a read error.

In addition, the sample was reused for a study of T cells of mothers and their children. In that study: The donor cohort consisted of a few healthy Caucasian mothers and their six children. Whether related or unrelated, pairs show similar shaping of TCR recombination output by thymic selection.

Sequenced sample: blood. The TCR comes from a girl aged 2 to 9 in good health. V is TRBV12-3 or TRBV12-4 and J is TRBJ1-2, with a weak D call TRBD1 (6 bases). The CDR3 DNA is TGTGCCAGCAGTTTAGTGGACAGAAACTATGGCTACACCCTC. This sequence encodes CASSLVDRNYGYTL.